This paragraph reports one T cell receptor beta chain. In the authors' methods: Reference gene primer amplification gave estimated nucleated cell counts. Sequenced by immunoSEQ multiplex PCR; TCRdb stores in-frame clones only, minus some. V and J calls and clone size are those listed in that table; D and trimming were worked out from the DNA. The sample carries 100,000 to 120,000 clones, about 85% recorded once. The V end was cut by 0 bases, the J end by 5 bases, with 13 bases between. The CDR3 has 15 amino acids. From germline, CDR1 is LNHNV and CDR2 YYDKDF (reference sequence). These data are taken from a study of blood T cell repertoires in COVID-19. Background on the study: Acute and convalescent COVID-19 samples came from the United States, Italy and Spain. From T cells, B-cell-depleted T cells, or PBMCs came the material, which was cDNA or gDNA.

The clonotype was recovered from a human donor in a cohort sampled during active COVID-19. The chain has TRBV15 and TRBJ2-5; TRBD2 is a possible D gene (6 bases). Sequencing was performed on peripheral blood. CDR3 in DNA: TGTGCCACCAGCAGAGATGTGGAGGGAGTGGAGACCCAGTACTTC. It translates to CATSRDVEGVETQYF.